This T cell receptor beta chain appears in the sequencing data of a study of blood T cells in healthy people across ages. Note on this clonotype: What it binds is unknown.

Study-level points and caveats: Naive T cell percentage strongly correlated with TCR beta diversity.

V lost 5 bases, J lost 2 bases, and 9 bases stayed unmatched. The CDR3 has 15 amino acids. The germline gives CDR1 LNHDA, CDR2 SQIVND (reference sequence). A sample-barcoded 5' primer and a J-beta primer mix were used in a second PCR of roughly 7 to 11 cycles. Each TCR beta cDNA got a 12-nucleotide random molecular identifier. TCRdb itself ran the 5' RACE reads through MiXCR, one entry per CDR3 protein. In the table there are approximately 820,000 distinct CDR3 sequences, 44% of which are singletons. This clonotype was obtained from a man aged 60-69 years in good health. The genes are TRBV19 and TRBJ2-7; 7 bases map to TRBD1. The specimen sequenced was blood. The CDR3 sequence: CASSSNRGGPYEQYF. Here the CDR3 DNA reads TGTGCCAGTAGTTCGAACAGGGGTGGTCCCTACGAGCAGTACTTC.